The next 25 T cell receptor beta chains were all read from a single sample in a study of blood T cell repertoires in COVID-19. Profiled with immunoSEQ multiplex PCR; TCRdb holds only in-frame clones, not every one. Of roughly 120,000 clones in the sample, about 90% were seen once. The specimen was peripheral blood. These receptors all come from a man aged 50-60 years with COVID-19, enrolled during active disease.

This chain uses TRBV11-2 with TRBJ1-1, with 7 bases matching TRBD1. Germline loops: CDR1 SGHAT, CDR2 FQNNGV. This CDR3 spans 13 amino acids. Trimming took 5 bases from V and 11 from J; bases not matched to a gene: 11. Written as DNA, the CDR3 is TGTGCCAGCAGCCCTGACAGGGAAAGGAATGCTTTCTTT. Its protein product is CASSPDRERNAFF.

This clone was counted once. The chain is built from TRBV30 and TRBJ2-1; 10 nucleotides align to TRBD2. Germline V gene data show CDR1 as GTSNPN and CDR2 as SVGIG (reference sequence). The CDR3 runs 17 residues. Unmatched junction bases numbered 14, after V lost 2 bases and J lost 7 bases. CDR3 nucleotides: TGTGCCTGGAGTCCCCGTTCTAGCGGGAGCCTACGGAATGAGCAGTTCTTC. Translation: CAWSPRSSGSLRNEQFF.

The chain is built from TRBV4-1 and TRBJ1-4, with D possibly TRBD1 on 6 matching bases. The CDR3 is made up of 17 amino acids. Trimming cost V 0 bases and J 8 bases, with 19 bases left between them. CDR1 and CDR2 from the germline V gene are MGHRA and YSYEKL. CDR3 region: CASSQEMVQGSREKLFF. DNA of the CDR3: TGCGCCAGCAGCCAAGAAATGGTGCAGGGGAGTCGGGAAAAACTGTTTTTT.

The gene calls are TRBV4-1 and TRBJ1-1, with no clear D. CDR3 size: 15 residues. V gave up 3 bases and J gave up 1 base, with 12 bases separating them. The germline CDR1 and CDR2 sequences are MGHRA and YSYEKL. The CDR3 DNA reads TGCGCCAGCAGCCACCCCGGTTTCGGGAACACTGAAGCTTTCTTT. It encodes CASSHPGFGNTEAFF.

The chain has TRBV5-1 and TRBJ2-3; the D is unclear. The CDR3 extends over 14 amino acids. Per germline, CDR1 SGHRS and CDR2 YFSETQ. Deletions cut 2 bases from V and 0 bases from J, with 7 bases between. The CDR3 is CASSFGRSTDTQYF. CDR3 nucleotide sequence: TGCGCCAGCAGCTTCGGCAGGAGCACAGATACGCAGTATTTT.

This clone showed up just once. The chain carries TRBV5-1 and TRBJ2-2, with a weak D call TRBD2 (6 bases). V dropped 6 bases and J dropped 3 bases, with 18 bases sitting between them. This CDR3 is 16 amino acids long. Germline V CDR1 and CDR2: SGHRS, YFSETQ. CDR3 sequence: CASMLLPSVDTGELFF. CDR3 DNA sequence: TGCGCCAGCATGCTCCTTCCTAGCGTCGACACCGGGGAGCTGTTTTTT.

The rearrangement uses TRBV11-3 and TRBJ2-1; possible D gene TRBD2, 6 bases. In germline, CDR1 is SGHNT, CDR2 YENEEA. The CDR3 has 15 amino acids. V shed 4 bases and J shed 5 bases, with 15 bases lying between them. Here the CDR3 DNA reads TGTGCCAGCAGCTATGGGGCTAGCGTTGACAATGAGCAGTTCTTC. Amino acids: CASSYGASVDNEQFF.

V and J are TRBV2 and TRBJ2-1; no firm D call. V shed 1 base and J shed 9 bases, with 10 bases lying between them. This CDR3 spans 13 amino acids. The germline gives CDR1 SNHLY, CDR2 FYNNEI. This CDR3 is CASSEVRGIEQFF. CDR3 nucleotide sequence: TGTGCCAGCAGTGAAGTACGAGGAATTGAGCAGTTCTTC.

The V gene is TRBV9, the J gene TRBJ2-5, with 10 bases identical to TRBD2. V gave up 4 bases and J gave up 4 bases; unmatched junction bases: 10. Germline CDR1 is SGDLS and CDR2 is YYNGEE. There are 16 residues in the CDR3. CDR3 amino acids: CASSLNTGTSVETQYF. The CDR3 nucleotides read TGTGCCAGCAGCCTGAACACCGGGACTAGCGTAGAGACCCAGTACTTC. The whole variable domain, remainder taken from reference TRBV9 and TRBJ2-5, is DSGVTQTPKHLITATGQRVTLRCSPRSGDLSVYWYQQSLDQGLQFLIQYYNGEERAKGNILERFSAQQFPDLHSELNLSSLELGDSALYFCASSLNTGTSVETQYFGPGTRLLVL.

V is TRBV19 and J is TRBJ2-7; the D gene is possibly TRBD1 (5 bases). The CDR3 loop spans 15 amino acids. Germline CDR1 reads LNHDA; CDR2 reads SQIVND (reference sequence). The V and J ends lost 1 base and 2 bases respectively, with 12 bases between them. The CDR3 bases are TGTGCCAGTAGTATAGCTGACAGTCGGACCTACGAGCAGTACTTC. It codes for CASSIADSRTYEQYF.

The gene calls are TRBV28 and TRBJ2-5, with TRBD1 identical over 10 bases. CDR3 length equals 15 residues. Germline CDR1 is MDHEN and CDR2 is SYDVKM. The V and J ends lost 2 bases and 5 bases, in that order; junction bases with no gene match: 5. This CDR3 reads CASSLQRGQGETQYF. Here the CDR3 DNA reads TGTGCCAGCAGTTTACAAAGGGGACAGGGGGAGACCCAGTACTTC. Full variable domain (missing parts from reference TRBV28 and TRBJ2-5): DVKVTQSSRYLVKRTGEKVFLECVQDMDHENMFWYRQDPGLGLRLIYFSYDVKMKEKGDIPEGYSVSREKKERFSLILESASTNQTSMYLCASSLQRGQGETQYFGPGTRLLVL.

The V call is TRBV28, the J call TRBJ2-7; D possibly corresponds to TRBD1 (6 bases). CDR3 length: 15 residues. The ends were cut back, 5 bases at V and 4 bases at J, with 18 bases in the middle. Germline loops: CDR1 MDHEN, CDR2 SYDVKM. CDR3 nucleotides: TGTGCCAGCAGTCCCGACAGGATGGGGATTTACGAGCAGTACGTC. Its translation is CASSPDRMGIYEQYV.

The chain recombines TRBV19 with TRBJ1-2, with 10 bases lining up with TRBD1. Germline CDR1 and CDR2: LNHDA and SQIVND (reference sequence). V dropped 3 bases and J dropped 3; count of bases not matched to a gene: 4. CDR3 size: 15 residues. The CDR3 nucleotides read TGTGCCAGTAGTATGACAGGGGGCGTCCACTATGGCTACACCTTC. It translates to CASSMTGGVHYGYTF.

This clone was recorded a few times. The chain carries TRBV6-1 and TRBJ2-1; TRBD2 matches at 10 bases. Germline V gene data show CDR1 as MNHNS and CDR2 as SASEGT. Germline trimming cut 3 bases from V and 5 bases from J; bases unmatched to any gene: 7. The CDR3 contains 16 residues. CDR3 bases: TGTGCCAGCAGTGACAGACTAGCGGGCCGCCACAATGAGCAGTTCTTC. Its translation: CASSDRLAGRHNEQFF.

This chain links TRBV19 with TRBJ1-3; possible D gene TRBD1, 6 bases. Germline CDR1 is LNHDA and CDR2 is SQIVND (reference sequence). The CDR3 spans 15 residues. Between the trimmed V and J ends, which lost 2 bases and 2 bases, there was a span of 10 bases. CDR3 region: CASSIQGQAGNTIYF. The CDR3 DNA is TGTGCCAGTAGTATACAGGGGCAGGCTGGAAACACCATATATTTT.

With respect to this clone: The same CDR3 can be traced to other DNA sequences in this sample. The chain links TRBV9 to TRBJ2-1; 13 bases fit TRBD2. Germline CDR1 is SGDLS and CDR2 is YYNGEE. CDR3 length: 15 amino acids. After removal of 3 bases from V and 6 bases from J, the junction contained 3 bases not matched to a gene. CDR3 amino acids: CASSDTSGRANEQFF. The CDR3 DNA reads TGTGCCAGCAGCGATACTAGCGGGAGGGCCAATGAGCAGTTCTTC.

The rearrangement uses TRBV2 and TRBJ1-4, with D possibly being TRBD1 (6 bases). This CDR3 comprises 14 residues. Germline CDR1 SNHLY, CDR2 FYNNEI. The V gene lost 8 bases and the J gene lost 4 bases, with 14 bases spanning the gap. CDR3 amino acids: CASGLGQINEKLFF. The CDR3 DNA reads TGTGCCAGCGGATTAGGACAGATTAATGAAAAACTGTTTTTT.

The rearrangement joins TRBV5-1 to TRBJ2-2; 7 nucleotides match TRBD1. V shed 5 bases, J shed 4 bases, and the junction held 2 bases outside the gene matches. Germline V gene lookup returns CDR1 SGHRS and CDR2 YFSETQ. CDR3 length equals 13 residues. CDR3 residues: CASRGQATGELFF. CDR3 in DNA: TGCGCCAGCAGAGGACAGGCCACCGGGGAGCTGTTTTTT.

The V and J genes are TRBV5-1 and TRBJ2-5, with 9 positions matching TRBD2. In germline, CDR1 is SGHRS, CDR2 YFSETQ. The CDR3 is 17 amino acids. V lost 0 bases to trimming and J lost 7 bases; unmatched junction nucleotides: 13. The DNA for the CDR3 is TGCGCCAGCAGCTTGGATCCAGCGGGAGGACTTTTGGGGACCCAGTACTTC. This codes for CASSLDPAGGLLGTQYF.

The sample holds one count of this clone. V gene TRBV3-1 (or the pseudogene TRBV3-2) combines with J gene TRBJ2-3; TRBD2 matches 10 bases. The V and J ends lost 2 bases and 1 base, in that order; junction bases with no gene match: 6. CDR3 length equals 17 residues. Germline CDR1 is LGHDT and CDR2 is YNNKEL (reference sequence). The CDR3 is CASSQYTGTSGTDTQYF. Here the CDR3 DNA reads TGTGCCAGCAGCCAATATACCGGGACTAGCGGCACAGATACGCAGTATTTT.

The chain couples TRBV10-1 to TRBJ2-3, with D perhaps matching TRBD1 (6 bases). This CDR3 has 13 residues. The germline V and J ends were trimmed by 5 bases and 7 bases, with 13 bases remaining between them. Germline loops: CDR1 WNHNN, CDR2 SYGVQD (reference sequence). CDR3 region: CASSSTGLNTQYF. The DNA for the CDR3 is TGCGCCAGCAGTTCGACAGGATTGAATACGCAGTATTTT.

The rearrangement joins TRBV6-6 to TRBJ1-4, with D unresolved. Per germline, CDR1 MNHNY and CDR2 SVGAGI (reference sequence). The CDR3 contains 14 residues. Trimming shortened V by 0 bases and J by 11 bases, and 13 bases separated the two germline ends. The CDR3 region has the DNA TGTGCCAGCAGTTACTCGACGGTCTTCGGGAAACTGTTTTTT. Translation: CASSYSTVFGKLFF.

V is TRBV7-6 and J is TRBJ1-3; D might be TRBD1 (5 bases). The CDR3 runs 17 residues. V lost 5 bases, J lost 0 bases, and 17 bases lay in between. Looked up from germline, CDR1 is SGHVS and CDR2 is FNYEAQ. The CDR3 is CASSTGRQPGSGNTIYF. CDR3 DNA sequence: TGTGCCAGCAGCACAGGACGCCAACCAGGCTCTGGAAACACCATATATTTT.

The genes are TRBV20-1 and TRBJ1-2; maybe TRBD1 (5 bases). The CDR3 totals 14 residues. With 3 bases removed from V and 4 bases from J, the gap between germline ends came to 15 bases. Looked up from germline, CDR1 is DFQATT and CDR2 is SNEGSKA (reference sequence). CDR3 region: CSASRQGSRYGYTF. DNA for the CDR3: TGCAGTGCTAGTAGGCAGGGTTCACGCTATGGCTACACCTTC.

The chain joins TRBV11-2 to TRBJ2-7; 9 bases match TRBD1. Germline lookup yields CDR1 SGHAT and CDR2 FQNNGV. The trim removed 6 bases at V and 2 bases at J, leaving 8 bases unmatched. The CDR3 is 15 residues long. Written as DNA, the CDR3 is TGTGCCAGCAGGTCCGACAGGGGGGGGACCTACGAGCAGTACGTC. As protein: CASRSDRGGTYEQYV.